The rows below give T cell receptor beta chains drawn from one sample of a study of T cells in Graves' hyperthyroidism and ophthalmopathy. TCRdb independently ran MiXCR on the multiplex PCR reads; one entry per CDR3 protein. The sample lists some 720,000 distinct CDR3 sequences; about 15% were seen once. The specimen was blood. These receptors were obtained from a man younger than 35 with Graves' hyperthyroidism. CDR3s include the opening cysteine and the closing phenylalanine or tryptophan. The order of the fields is clone size, D gene, J gene, V gene, CDR3 protein. A D gene is named only where the DNA matches it firmly. Clone sizes are given selectively: once, few, many, or a class where the clone is expanded.

clone_size: many; d_call: .; j_call: TRBJ1-2; v_call: TRBV6-1; cdr3_aa: CASSSQPLQRNYGYTF
clone_size: many; d_call: .; j_call: TRBJ1-1; v_call: TRBV18; cdr3_aa: CASSPPTGRMNTEAFF
clone_size: .; d_call: TRBD2; j_call: TRBJ2-1; v_call: TRBV7-3; cdr3_aa: CASSPDSSGRGNEQFF
clone_size: few; d_call: .; j_call: TRBJ2-2; v_call: TRBV4-1; cdr3_aa: CASSRTPTRNTGELFF
clone_size: .; d_call: .; j_call: TRBJ1-2; v_call: TRBV28; cdr3_aa: CASTTGRDTQRAGGTF
clone_size: .; d_call: .; j_call: TRBJ2-5; v_call: TRBV6-2/TRBV6-3; cdr3_aa: CASKAPGQETQYF
clone_size: .; d_call: .; j_call: TRBJ2-7; v_call: TRBV10-3; cdr3_aa: CAISESGGTVYEQYF
clone_size: .; d_call: .; j_call: TRBJ2-1; v_call: TRBV18; cdr3_aa: CASSPPTGRYNEQFF
clone_size: many; d_call: TRBD1; j_call: TRBJ2-5; v_call: TRBV7-8; cdr3_aa: CASSLDRVSETQYF
clone_size: many; d_call: .; j_call: TRBJ2-5; v_call: TRBV18; cdr3_aa: CASSPPAQETQYF
clone_size: .; d_call: .; j_call: TRBJ2-3; v_call: TRBV7-2; cdr3_aa: CASSLEPLTDTQYF
clone_size: few; d_call: .; j_call: TRBJ2-2; v_call: TRBV3-1; cdr3_aa: CASSQGQSTGELFF
clone_size: many; d_call: TRBD2; j_call: TRBJ2-3; v_call: TRBV12-3/TRBV12-4; cdr3_aa: CAVRLAGGTDTQYF
clone_size: .; d_call: TRBD2; j_call: TRBJ2-1; v_call: TRBV6-1; cdr3_aa: CAIRELAGGGSEQFF
clone_size: many; d_call: .; j_call: TRBJ2-7; v_call: TRBV28; cdr3_aa: CASFSYPEGRIGSYEQYF
clone_size: few; d_call: TRBD1; j_call: TRBJ2-5; v_call: TRBV12-3/TRBV12-4; cdr3_aa: CASSLRDRARQETQYF
clone_size: many; d_call: .; j_call: TRBJ2-1; v_call: TRBV13; cdr3_aa: CASSLVLREQFF
clone_size: many; d_call: .; j_call: TRBJ2-2; v_call: TRBV12-3/TRBV12-4; cdr3_aa: CASSPRGAGELFF
clone_size: many; d_call: .; j_call: TRBJ2-5; v_call: TRBV12-3/TRBV12-4; cdr3_aa: CASSLAWIAWETQYF
clone_size: many; d_call: .; j_call: TRBJ2-7; v_call: TRBV9; cdr3_aa: CASTPQPEGYEQYF
clone_size: few; d_call: TRBD2; j_call: TRBJ2-7; v_call: TRBV7-6; cdr3_aa: CASSLGLAGGFPYEQYF
clone_size: .; d_call: TRBD1; j_call: TRBJ2-2; v_call: TRBV6-2/TRBV6-3; cdr3_aa: CASETGGDTGELFF
clone_size: few; d_call: .; j_call: TRBJ1-1; v_call: TRBV19; cdr3_aa: CASSWATQGNTEAFF